This T cell receptor beta chain was sequenced during a study of shared clonotypes between healthy human individuals. Authors' methods: From ImmunoSEQ came sequences covering only the junction and carrying no quality scores, so filtering differed. Profiled with immunoSEQ multiplex PCR; TCRdb holds only in-frame clones, not every one. The D gene and trimming were derived from the DNA, and the V and J assignments and clone size from that table. The data contain hundreds of thousands of clones, around four fifths of them seen just once; the ten biggest clones take up around 2%. CD4+ cells yielded CD45RA+ naive and CD45RA-negative memory subsets. With V trimmed by 3 bases and J by 2 bases, 7 bases remained unmatched. The germline V gene has CDR1 MGHRA and CDR2 YSYEKL. The CDR3 extends over 15 amino acids.

Sequenced material: memory CD4+ T cells sorted from blood. Documented subset: CD45RA-negative fraction. This receptor was obtained from a woman aged 25-40 years in good health. V usage is TRBV4-1 and J usage is TRBJ2-7, with 7 bases identical to TRBD1. The CDR3 loop reads CASSQGVGQTYEQYF. CDR3 coding DNA: TGCGCCAGCAGCCAGGGGGTGGGACAGACCTACGAGCAGTACTTC.